A selection of T cell receptor beta chains follows, all from one sample in a study of PD-L1 blockade in urothelial cancer. Repertoires were generated with immunoSEQ multiplex PCR, while TCRdb's copy carries only in-frame clones and drops some. The sample carries more than 50,000 clones, 82% recorded once. Sample: PBMCs, taken around atezolizumab (anti-PD-L1) treatment. The receptors originated from a man between 65 and 85 years old with urothelial cancer. The CDR3 runs from the conserved cysteine through the conserved F or W. The D gene is left open where the match is weak. Expanded clones get a size class; other rows say once, few or many, or leave the size out.

V gene	clone size	D gene	J gene	CDR3 DNA	CDR3 protein
TRBV4-1	-	TRBD2	TRBJ2-7	TGCGCCAGCAGCCAGAACACGGGACTAGTCACCGCCTACGAGCAGTACTTC	CASSQNTGLVTAYEQYF
TRBV11-2	-	-	TRBJ2-1	TGTGCCAGCAGCTTATTTAGGGGGAGGGGCAATGAGCAGTTCTTC	CASSLFRGRGNEQFF
TRBV28	-	-	TRBJ2-1	TGTGCCAGCAGTACCCGAGGGGAGGGACAAATCGATGAGCAGTTCTTC	CASSTRGEGQIDEQFF
TRBV7-9	-	TRBD2	TRBJ2-1	TGTGCCAGCAGCGCAAACGTTGGGACTAGCGGTTTCAATGAGCAGTTCTTC	CASSANVGTSGFNEQFF
TRBV5-1	once	-	TRBJ2-5	TGCGCCAGCAGCTCGGCAGGGGGCGGGGGAGAGACCCAGTACTTC	CASSSAGGGGETQYF
TRBV9	-	-	TRBJ1-1	TGTGCCAGCAGCCCGAAACTCTCGAACACTGAAGCTTTCTTT	CASSPKLSNTEAFF
TRBV19	-	-	TRBJ1-4	TGTGCCAGTTCCTTTCTCCATGAAAAACTGTTTTTT	CASSFLHEKLFF
TRBV5-4	-	TRBD1	TRBJ2-7	TGTGCCAGCAGCTTTGGACAGGGGTCCGCCTACGAGCAGTACTTC	CASSFGQGSAYEQYF
TRBV5-1	-	-	TRBJ1-1	TGCGCCAGCAGCTTGGTCTCGGGGACACTGAACACTGAAGCTTTCTTT	CASSLVSGTLNTEAFF
TRBV10-3	-	-	TRBJ1-1	TGTGCCATCAGTGAAGCCACTGAAGCTTTCTTT	CAISEATEAFF
TRBV29-1	-	-	TRBJ1-1	TGCAGCGTCACAGGGAGTGAAGCTTTCTTT	CSVTGSEAFF
TRBV30	-	-	TRBJ2-5	TGTGCCTGGAGTCCGATCGTGAAGGGGGAGACCCAGTACTTC	CAWSPIVKGETQYF
TRBV6-5	few	TRBD1	TRBJ1-1	TGTGCCAGCAGTTACTCATACCAGGGGGCCACTGAAGCTTTCTTT	CASSYSYQGATEAFF
TRBV7-9	-	-	TRBJ2-3	TGTGCCAGCGAACTTAGCGGAAGCACAGATACGCAGTATTTT	CASELSGSTDTQYF
TRBV4-1	-	TRBD2	TRBJ2-7	TGCGCCAGCAGCCAAGAGAGGCTAGCGGGAAAGTACGAGCAGTACTTC	CASSQERLAGKYEQYF
TRBV7-8	-	-	TRBJ1-2	TGTGCCAGCAGCCCTAGAGGCAGGGGCTATGGCTACACCTTC	CASSPRGRGYGYTF
TRBV25-1	-	-	TRBJ1-2	TGTGCCAGCAGCACTTACTACGCCCGCAACAGGGCGAACTATGGCTACACCTTC	CASSTYYARNRANYGYTF
TRBV5-8	-	TRBD2	TRBJ2-7	TGTGCCAGCAGCTTGGGGGTAGCGGGATCCTACGAGCAGTACTTC	CASSLGVAGSYEQYF
TRBV7-2	-	TRBD1	TRBJ2-7	TGTGCCAGCAGCTTTCGTCGGACAGGGAGCTCCTACGAGCAGTACTTC	CASSFRRTGSSYEQYF
TRBV5-1	medium-sized	TRBD1	TRBJ2-7	TGCGCCAGCAGCTCCCTACCGACAGGGGGCACCTACGAGCAGTACTTC	CASSSLPTGGTYEQYF
TRBV28	-	-	TRBJ2-3	TGTGCCAGCAGTTCGCTAGTATCCACAGATACGCAGTATTTT	CASSSLVSTDTQYF
TRBV2	-	-	TRBJ2-7	TGTGCCAGCAGCCCTCAGGGAATAACCTACGAGCAGTACTTC	CASSPQGITYEQYF
TRBV29-1	-	TRBD2	TRBJ2-3	TGCAGCGTTGAGAGCGGGAGTAGGATCGGTACAGATACGCAGTATTTT	CSVESGSRIGTDTQYF
TRBV28	-	TRBD1	TRBJ1-1	TGTGCCAGCAGTTTAGGGGGGGGTGGACAGGGAATAGCTGAAGCTTTCTTT	CASSLGGGGQGIAEAFF
TRBV7-3	-	TRBD2	TRBJ2-1	TGTGCCAGCAGCTTAAGTGCGGGAGCCGCCTACAATGAGCAGTTCTTC	CASSLSAGAAYNEQFF
TRBV6-5	few	-	TRBJ2-7	TGTGCCAGCATAGCCTTTCCTTCCTACGAGCAGTACTTC	CASIAFPSYEQYF